The subject of this entry is one TCR beta chain. What it binds is not known. The CDR3 has 16 amino acids. Germline CDR1 and CDR2: SNHLY and FYNNEI. V lost 7 bases and J lost 1, with 16 bases in between. Investigators spread the genomic DNA of each subset evenly over several immunoSEQ plates. This table comes from immunoSEQ multiplex PCR, and its TCRdb copy is limited to in-frame clones, with some not included. The sample has around 990,000 clones, around 77% seen once. This sample is part of a study of shared clonotypes between healthy human individuals. Findings and caveats of the study: Generally, estimated richness proved larger in naive subsets than it did in memory subsets. Represented diversity (both genetic and exposure-history) was limited by the small number of donors.

A split of CD4+ cells into CD45RA+ naive and CD45RA-negative memory subsets was performed. The specimen was memory CD4+ T cells from PBMCs. Subset of the sample: CD45RA-negative fraction. The clonotype was recovered from a man aged 18-30 years in good health. Some clones in this sample may be carry-over from other donors' samples. This chain uses TRBV2 with TRBJ2-2; a possible D gene is TRBD2 (7 bases). The CDR3 DNA sequence: TGTGCCAGCACCAAAGGGGGGGGCTGGAACACCGGGGAGCTGTTTTTT. It codes for CASTKGGGWNTGELFF.